This T cell receptor (beta chain) was found in a study of beta chain features in type 1 diabetes. Germline values: CDR1 SGHRS, CDR2 YFSETQ. The CDR3 is 17 residues long. V trimming: 4 bases; J trimming: 3 bases; junction bases outside the gene matches: 10. Cell sorting via CD45RO/CCR7/CD25/CD127/CD95/CD27 was performed to obtain CD4+ naive, central memory, regulatory and stem cell-like memory cells. Study-level findings and limits: Patients and controls would be equally affected if PCR favored shorter templates.

This clone was counted only a few times. What it binds is not known. Every bit of the isolated RNA underwent reverse transcription, so sequencing read expressed TCRB transcripts. Assay: immunoSEQ multiplex PCR; the TCRdb copy retains only in-frame clones and omits some. The repertoire holds hundreds of thousands of clones, about 30% seen once, with around 0.065% in the top ten. This chain connects TRBV5-1 to TRBJ2-3, with 11 positions matching TRBD2. The TCR sequence derives from a man younger than 35 in good health. Sequenced: naive CD4+ T cells from blood. The CDR3 bases are TGCGCCAGCAGCACCATTAGGGGGACTAGCGGTACAGATACGCAGTATTTT. It is translated as CASSTIRGTSGTDTQYF. Complete variable domain (other parts from reference TRBV5-1 and TRBJ2-3): KAGVTQTPRYLIKTRGQQVTLSCSPISGHRSVSWYQQTPGQGLQFLFEYFSETQRNKGNFPGRFSGRQFSNSRSEMNVSTLELGDSALYLCASSTIRGTSGTDTQYFGPGTRLTVL.